This T cell receptor beta chain was sequenced during a study of tumor and adjacent non-tumor tissue in lung cancer. Across the whole study: The patients, roughly eleven men and several women, were about 31 to 80 with stage I to III disease. Study results and limitations: Compared with tumor, normal lung showed significantly lower TCR diversity.

In regard to this clonotype: The antigen is unknown. A much larger clone lies one base from this, so it may be a read error.

This CDR3 has 15 residues. No cell sorting was done before RNA was extracted from the tissue. TCRbeta libraries were built with three rounds of nested PCR, modified from ARM-PCR. TCRdb passed the multiplex PCR reads through MiXCR, listing each CDR3 protein once. Of about 120,000 distinct CDR3 sequences in the sample, roughly 67% are singletons; the top ten hold over 10%. Sequenced material: lung tumor tissue. The sequence came from a man aged 30-40 years with non-small cell lung cancer. V is TRBV12-3 or TRBV12-4 and J is TRBJ1-5; 7 bases fit TRBD1. DNA of the CDR3: TGTACCAGCAGTCGCACAGGGGACGGCAATCAGCCCCAGCATTTT. It yields the protein CTSSRTGDGNQPQHF.